These 24 T cell receptor beta chains were all obtained from the same sample, sequenced in a study of shared clonotypes between healthy human individuals. This table comes from immunoSEQ multiplex PCR, and its TCRdb copy is limited to in-frame clones, with some not included. The repertoire holds fewer than 400,000 clones, with approximately 79% as singletons. The material sequenced was memory CD4+ T cells sorted from blood. Subset described: CD45RA-negative fraction. These TCRs come from a man aged 25-40 years in good health.

The gene calls are TRBV6-5 and TRBJ2-1; D unclear. Germline V gene sequence: CDR1 MNHEY, CDR2 SVGAGI. The V gene lost 0 bases and the J gene lost 0 bases, with 9 bases spanning the gap. This CDR3 contains 16 residues. CDR3 residues: CASSYSVSSSYNEQFF. The CDR3 DNA reads TGTGCCAGCAGTTACTCGGTCTCGAGCTCCTACAATGAGCAGTTCTTC.

The chain recombines TRBV27 with TRBJ1-5; D remains ambiguous. Germline CDR1 and CDR2: MNHEY and SMNVEV (reference sequence). V was trimmed by 8 bases and J by 1 base, leaving 12 bases between them. The CDR3 extends over 14 amino acids. CDR3 loop: CASFLEASNQPQHF. In nucleotides, the CDR3 is TGTGCCAGCTTTTTGGAGGCGAGCAATCAGCCCCAGCATTTT.

This sequence joins TRBV19 and TRBJ1-5, with 7 bases identical to TRBD1. The V gene's germline CDR1 is LNHDA and CDR2 SQIVND (reference sequence). V was clipped by 7 bases and J by 9 bases; unmatched bases: 12. CDR3 length equals 14 residues. In nucleotides, the CDR3 is TGTGCCAGTATCAAAGGACAGGCTTCAGGGCCCCAGCATTTT. Translation: CASIKGQASGPQHF.

With respect to this clone: The same CDR3 arises from other DNA sequences in this sample as well. This chain connects TRBV5-4 to TRBJ2-7; 7 bases agree with TRBD2. J was trimmed by 2 bases and V by 4 bases; bases with no gene match: 3. This CDR3 spans 13 amino acids. Germline V gives CDR1 SGHNT, CDR2 YYREEE (reference sequence). CDR3 amino acids: CASSPRGAYEQYF. CDR3 nucleotides: TGTGCCAGCAGCCCACGGGGGGCCTACGAGCAGTACTTC.

This rearrangement joins TRBV12-5 to TRBJ1-5, with D possibly being TRBD1 (6 bases). The CDR3 sequence is 15 residues long. The V and J ends lost 9 bases and 1 base respectively, with 16 bases between them. Germline V gives CDR1 LGHNT, CDR2 FRNRAP. The CDR3 nucleotides are TGTGCTAGGGGGGTGGGGGCGAAGAGCAATCAGCCCCAGCATTTT. Encoded protein: CARGVGAKSNQPQHF.

The chain is built from TRBV6-5 and TRBJ2-7; the match to TRBD1 covers 8 bases. The CDR3 length is 13 residues. J was trimmed by 3 bases and V by 6 bases; bases with no gene match: 4. CDR1 and CDR2 (germline): MNHEY, SVGAGI. Here the CDR3 DNA reads TGTGCCAGCAGATCCGGACAGGGCTACGAGCAGTACTTC. The encoded protein is CASRSGQGYEQYF.

The chain combines TRBV27 with TRBJ2-3; 11 bases line up with TRBD2. V shed 3 bases and J 2 bases; nucleotides not matched to a gene: 4. The CDR3 covers 16 residues. Germline CDR1 MNHEY, CDR2 SMNVEV (reference sequence). The CDR3 nucleotides read TGTGCCAGCAGTTTTAGCGGGAGGGTGGTCACAGATACGCAGTATTTT. Translated: CASSFSGRVVTDTQYF.

The rearrangement links TRBV27 to TRBJ2-7; D is possibly TRBD2 (6 bases). CDR1 MNHEY and CDR2 SMNVEV come from the germline V gene (reference sequence). This CDR3 has 14 residues. V lost 5 bases, J lost 3 bases, and 14 bases lay in between. The CDR3 sequence is CASSLTWTNYEQYF. For the CDR3, the DNA is TGTGCCAGCAGTCTCACTTGGACTAACTACGAGCAGTACTTC.

This clone was seen a handful of times. The rearrangement links TRBV19 to TRBJ2-3; no clear D gene. CDR3 length: 11 amino acids. Between the trimmed V and J ends, which lost 3 bases and 3 bases, there was a span of 1 base. The germline V gene has CDR1 LNHDA and CDR2 SQIVND (reference sequence). The CDR3 region is CASSMTDTQYF. DNA of the CDR3: TGTGCCAGTAGTATGACAGATACGCAGTATTTT. Complete variable domain (other parts from reference TRBV19 and TRBJ2-3): DGGITQSPKYLFRKEGQNVTLSCEQNLNHDAMYWYRQDPGQGLRLIYYSQIVNDFQKGDIAEGYSVSREKKESFPLTVTSAQKNPTAFYLCASSMTDTQYFGPGTRLTVL.

There are a few counts of this clone. J is TRBJ2-1 and V is TRBV4-1, with 9 bases identical to TRBD2. Germline CDR1 is MGHRA and CDR2 is YSYEKL. The trim removed 2 bases at V and 4 bases at J, leaving 6 bases unmatched. The CDR3 consists of 16 residues. The CDR3 DNA sequence: TGCGCCAGCAGCCAATTTAGCGGGAGACTTTACAATGAGCAGTTCTTC. Translated, it gives CASSQFSGRLYNEQFF.

The gene calls are TRBV18 and TRBJ2-1; D is unclear. The CDR3 is 13 residues long. Germline V gene lookup returns CDR1 KGHSH and CDR2 LQKENI. The ends were cut back, 6 bases at V and 3 bases at J, with 9 bases in the middle. The chain's CDR3 is CASSPDNYNEQFF. CDR3 DNA: TGTGCCAGCTCCCCAGACAACTACAATGAGCAGTTCTTC.

CDR3 sequence reads: CASSRELAGPSGNTIYF. DNA of the CDR3: TGTGCCAGCAGTCGAGAACTCGCAGGGCCCTCTGGAAACACCATATATTTT. The chain is built from TRBV2 and TRBJ1-3, with D maybe TRBD1 (5 bases). The CDR3 extends over 17 amino acids. Trimming took off 5 bases at V and 0 bases at J, with 17 bases between the two ends. CDR1 and CDR2 from the germline V gene are SNHLY and FYNNEI.

The chain recombines TRBV5-4 with TRBJ2-1; D perhaps matches TRBD2 (6 bases). The CDR3 covers 16 residues. Germline V gives CDR1 SGHNT, CDR2 YYREEE (reference sequence). V shed 9 bases and J shed 7 bases, with 26 bases lying between them. The CDR3 region has the DNA TGTGCCATTCGACCCCCGGGAGCTCCCTTGGGGAATGAGCAGTTCTTC. It codes for CAIRPPGAPLGNEQFF.

CDR3 nucleotides: TGCAGCGTAGCGGATACAGCTAACTATGGCTACACCTTC. Translated: CSVADTANYGYTF. This chain uses TRBV29-1 with TRBJ1-2; the D is unclear. Germline loops: CDR1 SQVTM, CDR2 ANQGSEA. This CDR3 spans 13 amino acids. The ends were cut back, 6 bases at V and 0 bases at J, with 11 bases in the middle.

This clone was counted only a few times. The chain joins TRBV14 to TRBJ2-7; 12 nucleotides agree with TRBD2. CDR1 and CDR2 (germline): SGHDN, FVKESK. The CDR3 covers 19 residues. Germline trimming cut 4 bases from V and 2 bases from J; bases unmatched to any gene: 15. The CDR3 bases are TGTGCCAGCAGCCCCCGCCGGAGACTAGCGGGAGTTTCGACCTACGAGCAGTACTTC. Encoded protein: CASSPRRRLAGVSTYEQYF.

The chain recombines TRBV6-1 with TRBJ2-3; D not resolved. CDR3 size: 13 residues. Per germline, CDR1 MNHNS and CDR2 SASEGT. The CDR3 sequence: CASVESWADTQYF. The CDR3 DNA sequence: TGTGCGTCAGTGGAATCCTGGGCAGATACGCAGTATTTT.

The J gene is TRBJ1-4, the V gene TRBV10-3, with 7 positions matching TRBD1. CDR1 is ENHRY and CDR2 is SYGVKD in the germline V gene. This CDR3 comprises 15 residues. The trim removed 4 bases at V and 3 bases at J, leaving 5 bases unmatched. Here the CDR3 reads CAISGTGDPNEKLFF. In DNA form, the CDR3 reads TGTGCCATCAGTGGTACAGGGGATCCTAATGAAAAACTGTTTTTT.

About this clone itself: Distinct nucleotide sequences in the sample also encode this CDR3. The rearrangement links TRBV6-5 to TRBJ2-5; a possible D gene is TRBD2 (5 bases). Deletions cut 0 bases from V and 1 base from J, with 9 bases between. CDR1 MNHEY and CDR2 SVGAGI come from the germline V gene. The CDR3 spans 15 residues. The DNA of the CDR3 is TGTGCCAGCAGTTACTCGGGCCGGGGCCAAGAGACCCAGTACTTC. Its translation is CASSYSGRGQETQYF.

The sample holds one count of this clone. The chain carries TRBV5-4 and TRBJ2-5; 10 nucleotides agree with TRBD1. V shed 1 base, J shed 4 bases, and the junction held 7 bases outside the gene matches. This CDR3 is built from 16 residues. Germline assignment: CDR1 SGHNT and CDR2 YYREEE (reference sequence). CDR3 in DNA: TGTGCCAGCAGCTTGCCGGGACAGGGGAGTGGAGAGACCCAGTACTTC. Protein product: CASSLPGQGSGETQYF.

CDR3 loop: CASSPKGALSTEAFF. CDR3 DNA: TGTGCCAGCTCACCCAAGGGCGCTTTGAGCACTGAAGCTTTCTTT. The genes are TRBV18 and TRBJ1-1; D is unresolved. The germline CDR1 and CDR2 sequences are KGHSH and LQKENI. This CDR3 spans 15 amino acids. With 3 bases removed from V and 4 bases from J, the gap between germline ends came to 15 bases. Combining the CDR3 with reference TRBV18 and TRBJ1-1 gives the whole variable domain NAGVMQNPRHLVRRRGQEARLRCSPMKGHSHVYWYRQLPEEGLKFMVYLQKENIIDESGMPKERFSAEFPKEGPSILRIQQVVRGDSAAYFCASSPKGALSTEAFFGQGTRLTVV.

This clone was observed at least ten times. The chain has TRBV5-4 and TRBJ2-3, with D perhaps matching TRBD2 (6 bases). The CDR3 consists of 15 residues. The germline gives CDR1 SGHNT, CDR2 YYREEE (reference sequence). The V and J ends lost 0 bases and 2 bases respectively, with 10 bases between them. CDR3 sequence: CASSLEGGFTDTQYF. CDR3 nucleotide sequence: TGTGCCAGCAGCTTGGAGGGAGGATTCACAGATACGCAGTATTTT. Looking up the rest from reference TRBV5-4 and TRBJ2-3 gives the full variable domain: ETGVTQSPTHLIKTRGQQVTLRCSSQSGHNTVSWYQQALGQGPQFIFQYYREEENGRGNFPPRFSGLQFPNYSSELNVNALELDDSALYLCASSLEGGFTDTQYFGPGTRLTVL.

The rearrangement links TRBV29-1 to TRBJ2-7; TRBD1 matches 8 bases. Germline V CDR1 and CDR2: SQVTM, ANQGSEA. V was clipped by 6 bases and J by 4 bases; unmatched bases: 8. This CDR3 contains 13 residues. CDR3 DNA: TGCAGCGTCGGGACAGGAGTGGGTTACGAGCAGTACTTC. It specifies CSVGTGVGYEQYF.

This clone occurred a few times. CDR3 region: CASGGWWENGEQYF. For the CDR3, the DNA is TGTGCCAGTGGCGGATGGTGGGAGAACGGCGAGCAGTACTTC. The rearrangement links TRBV6-1 to TRBJ2-7; TRBD2 might be the D (5 bases). The V end lost 9 bases, the J end lost 6 bases, and 21 bases lay between the germline ends. Germline loops: CDR1 MNHNS, CDR2 SASEGT. The CDR3 is 14 residues long.

The genes are TRBV6-1 and TRBJ1-1; D gene unclear. Germline V gives CDR1 MNHNS, CDR2 SASEGT. The CDR3 loop spans 13 amino acids. V was shortened by 5 bases and J by 5 bases, with 12 bases between the two germline ends. For the CDR3, the DNA is TGTGCCAGCAGTCCGGGCAGGCGGACTGAAGCTTTCTTT. Translation: CASSPGRRTEAFF.